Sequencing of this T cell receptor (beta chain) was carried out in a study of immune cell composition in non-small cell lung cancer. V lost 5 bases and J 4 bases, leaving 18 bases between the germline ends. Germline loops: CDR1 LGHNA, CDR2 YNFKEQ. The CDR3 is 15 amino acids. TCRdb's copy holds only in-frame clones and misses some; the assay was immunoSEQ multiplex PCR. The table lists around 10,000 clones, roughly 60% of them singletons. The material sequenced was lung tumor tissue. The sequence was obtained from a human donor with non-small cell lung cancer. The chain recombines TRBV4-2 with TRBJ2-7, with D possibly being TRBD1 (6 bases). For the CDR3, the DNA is TGTGCCAGCAGCTTGGGTCAGGGGTCGTTGTACGAGCAGTACTTC. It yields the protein CASSLGQGSLYEQYF.